The present T cell receptor beta chain was sequenced within a study of cytomegalovirus exposure and HLA in healthy donors. Findings and limits, study-wide: Confirmation was obtained in vitro that a few CMV-associated chains are specific for CMV antigens.

Primers: 60 Vbeta forward and 13 Jbeta reverse. TCRdb keeps only in-frame clones here, not all; method: immunoSEQ multiplex PCR. The table shows about 160,000 clones, with 70% to 80% occurring only once. Points on this clone: Its antigen is currently unknown.

Germline V lookup: CDR1 SGDLS, CDR2 YYNGEE. The CDR3 loop spans 14 amino acids. V lost 4 bases to trimming and J lost 5 bases, with 15 bases between them. This rearrangement joins TRBV9 to TRBJ2-5, with D maybe TRBD2 (5 bases). The sequenced sample consisted of PBMCs. This sequence originates from a man aged 35 to 55 in good health and CMV-seronegative. CDR3 loop: CASSPSPSTETQYF. Here the CDR3 DNA reads TGTGCCAGCAGCCCTAGTCCTAGCACGGAGACCCAGTACTTC.